These 8 T cell receptor beta chains were sequenced from one sample in a study of blood T cell repertoires in COVID-19. Clones were read by immunoSEQ multiplex PCR, and TCRdb kept only the in-frame ones, dropping some. The profile shows 150,000 to 200,000 clones, around 89% of them singletons. The material sequenced was peripheral blood. The receptors derive from a man in his 60s with acute or convalescent COVID-19.

The chain links TRBV5-4 to TRBJ2-3; 7 nucleotides agree with TRBD2. In germline, CDR1 is SGHNT, CDR2 YYREEE (reference sequence). J lost 1 base, V lost 4 bases, and 9 bases had no gene match. The CDR3 has 16 amino acids. CDR3 nucleotides: TGTGCCAGCAGCGACGGACTAGTTCGGGGCACAGATACGCAGTATTTT. Residues: CASSDGLVRGTDTQYF.

This chain connects TRBV6-5 to TRBJ1-3; maybe TRBD1 (5 bases). This CDR3 region has 14 residues. V was shortened by 9 bases and J by 0 bases, with 12 bases between the two germline ends. Germline loops: CDR1 MNHEY, CDR2 SVGAGI. The CDR3: CASKKTDSGNTIYF. DNA of the CDR3: TGTGCCAGTAAGAAGACAGACTCTGGAAACACCATATATTTT.

The V call is TRBV11-2, the J call TRBJ2-4, with a weak D call TRBD1 (5 bases). Germline loops: CDR1 SGHAT, CDR2 FQNNGV. The CDR3 loop spans 15 amino acids. V lost 5 bases and J lost 0, with 11 bases in between. This CDR3 is CASSTRQLAKNIQYF. The CDR3 DNA reads TGTGCCAGCAGCACCCGACAGCTAGCCAAAAACATTCAGTACTTC.

This rearrangement joins TRBV18 to TRBJ2-3; D gene unclear. The CDR3 runs 13 residues. Germline V CDR1 and CDR2: KGHSH, LQKENI. Trimming took 3 bases from V and 2 from J, leaving 6 bases between them. The CDR3 bases are TGTGCCAGCTCACCGAGTCTCACAGATACGCAGTATTTT. It yields the protein CASSPSLTDTQYF.

The CDR3, as DNA: TGCGCCAGCAGCTTGGAGGGGGGGCTAGGCCAGCCCCAGCATTTT. Translated: CASSLEGGLGQPQHF. The chain couples TRBV5-1 to TRBJ1-5, with D tentatively TRBD1 (6 bases). Germline V CDR1 and CDR2: SGHRS, YFSETQ. CDR3 length: 15 residues. The V and J ends lost 0 bases and 7 bases respectively, with 14 bases between them.

The genes are TRBV30 and TRBJ1-1; TRBD1 agrees at 8 bases. Germline V gene lookup returns CDR1 GTSNPN and CDR2 SVGIG (reference sequence). Trimming took 7 bases from V and 1 from J; bases not matched to a gene: 8. This CDR3 is built from 14 residues. Here the CDR3 reads CASNRGFGNTEAFF. The CDR3 coding sequence is TGTGCCTCGAACAGGGGGTTCGGGAACACTGAAGCTTTCTTT. Using reference TRBV30 and TRBJ1-1 for the parts outside the CDR3, the full variable domain is SQTIHQWPATLVQPVGSPLSLECTVEGTSNPNLYWYRQAAGRGLQLLFYSVGIGQISSEVPQNLSASRPQDRQFILSSKKLLLSDSGFYLCASNRGFGNTEAFFGQGTRLTVV.

Here the CDR3 reads CSVKPQGSDEQYF. CDR3 bases: TGCAGCGTCAAACCACAGGGTTCGGACGAGCAGTACTTC. V and J are TRBV29-1 and TRBJ2-7; maybe TRBD1 (6 bases). The CDR3 extends over 13 amino acids. Looked up from germline, CDR1 is SQVTM and CDR2 is ANQGSEA. Between the trimmed V and J ends, which lost 6 bases and 5 bases, there was a span of 17 bases.

V and J are TRBV9 and TRBJ2-7; D might be TRBD1 (6 bases). The V gene's germline CDR1 is SGDLS and CDR2 YYNGEE. The CDR3 length is 13 residues. Trimming shortened V by 3 bases and J by 0 bases, and 7 bases separated the two germline ends. CDR3: CASSGRGSYEQYF. In nucleotides, the CDR3 is TGTGCCAGCAGCGGCAGGGGCTCCTACGAGCAGTACTTC.